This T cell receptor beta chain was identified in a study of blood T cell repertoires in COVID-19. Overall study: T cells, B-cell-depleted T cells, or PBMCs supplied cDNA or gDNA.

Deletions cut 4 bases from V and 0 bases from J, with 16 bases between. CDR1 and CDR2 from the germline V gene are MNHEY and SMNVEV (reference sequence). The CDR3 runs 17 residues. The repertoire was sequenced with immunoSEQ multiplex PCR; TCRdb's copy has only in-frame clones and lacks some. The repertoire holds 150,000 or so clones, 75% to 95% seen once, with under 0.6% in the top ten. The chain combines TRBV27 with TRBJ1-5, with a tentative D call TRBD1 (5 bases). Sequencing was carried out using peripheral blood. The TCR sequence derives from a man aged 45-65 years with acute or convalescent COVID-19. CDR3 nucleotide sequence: TGTGCCAGCAGTTCACGGACATCCACGGATAGCAATCAGCCCCAGCATTTT. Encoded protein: CASSSRTSTDSNQPQHF.